This T cell receptor (beta chain) came from a study of blood T cell repertoires in COVID-19. Across the whole study: T cells, B-cell-depleted T cells, or PBMCs supplied cDNA or gDNA.

The authors' processing: Estimates of nucleated cell counts were drawn from the amplification of reference gene primers. TCRdb's copy holds only in-frame clones and misses some; the assay was immunoSEQ multiplex PCR. V and J calls and clone size are given by that table; D and trimming were obtained from the DNA. The profile shows more than 200,000 clones, 84% of them singletons. The CDR3 contains 14 residues. The V gene's germline CDR1 is SGHTS and CDR2 YDEGEE. Trimming at V came to 3 bases and at J to 1 base, leaving 2 bases not matched to a gene. Input material: peripheral blood. The TCR sequence derives from a middle-aged man with active or convalescent COVID-19. This rearrangement joins TRBV5-8 to TRBJ2-5, with 8 bases fitting TRBD2. In nucleotides, the CDR3 is TGTGCCAGCAGCTCCGCGGGAGGCCAAGAGACCCAGTACTTC. Translation gives CASSSAGGQETQYF.